Described below is a single T cell receptor beta chain sequence and its context. This clone was detected a few times. Which antigen it targets is not known. No qualities accompany the bases; no much larger clone lies one base away. The healthy control group was made up of around 38 blood donors, and the Finnish Red Cross blood service supplied their buffy coats. All TCR-sequenced material derived from peripheral blood: patient blood samples and healthy donor buffy coats. Peripheral blood mononuclear cells were isolated by Ficoll-Hypaque gradient centrifugation. Magnetic purification was used to isolate CD4+ cells from the buffy coats of the healthy controls. The Gentra Puregene Cell and Tissue kit was used for genomic DNA extraction, and quantification was performed on a Qubit 2.0 fluorometer. This record comes from a study of STAT5B mutations in CD4+ large granular lymphocyte leukemia (dated by TCRdb to between 2021 and 2024). Regarding the study in general: Among healthy controls, the CDR3 'QG' motif was associated with a particular HLA allele. The TCRbeta repertoires of CD4+ T-cell large granular lymphocyte leukemia patients were compared with the TCRbeta repertoires of healthy blood donors. Flow cytometry on FACSCanto II or FACSVerse showed that the purified fractions were more than 95% pure among lymphocytes.

The full study reports these points: Main leukemic clonotypes were private to each patient, although 25% to 30% appeared at low frequency in other patients' non-leukemic repertoires. The data were not HLA-matched, and the relatively small sample size could explain the higher clonality seen in CD4+ compared with CD8+ T-LGLL. TRBV06-family usage was enriched among the top patient clones (8/27) compared with healthy controls (2/35). Greater clonality appeared to be present in CD4-sorted patient repertoires than in healthy CD4+ repertoires, and the difference was retained after the putative leukemic clones were removed.

Looking up the germline V gene (reference sequence) yields CDR1 LNHDA and CDR2 SQIVND. Taken from cysteine to phenylalanine, the CDR3 has 13 residues. The sequence is cut down to CDR3 DNA, 39 bases in frame from base 1. Relative to germline, V is 9 bases shorter and J is 0 bases shorter, with 8 bases between their ends. The immunoSEQ assay at survey resolution was used to sequence TCRbeta rearrangements from genomic DNA. The authors' analysis ran thus. In the TCR sequencing data, the lowest productive clonotype frequency that could be detected was 2.59 x 10-5. Analyses included only productive TCRbeta rearrangements, meaning complete and in-frame sequences. The clonality of each sample was calculated as Simpson clonality in the immunoSEQ Analyzer version 3.0. Clones were binned by frequency as very rare, small, medium, large (1-20%) or hyperexpanded (>20%). OLGA 1.2.3 estimated generation probabilities, VDJtools produced V-gene circos plots, VDJdb was queried for specificities, and GLIPH identified CDR3 motifs. Not all clones reach the TCRdb copy of this immuneACCESS table, which keeps in-frame sequences only. Checked studies attribute under half of the gap to unresolved V genes and leave the rest unexplained. V and J calls and clone size follow that table, whereas D and trimming were derived from the DNA. Counted in this sample were approximately 30,000 clones; 75% to 85% of them appeared once. The top ten hold around 4.3% of the sample.

In this chain, TRBV19 is recombined with TRBJ1-4; TRBD1 is a possible D gene, resting on 5 matching bases. This TCR was sampled from a human donor in good health. Sequencing was carried out using CD4+ T cells from blood buffy coats. The CDR3 loop reads CASTGATNEKLFF. The DNA sequence is given as TGTGCCAGCACAGGTGCAACTAATGAAAAACTGTTTTTT.